The 11 T cell receptor beta chains in this list originate from one sample, sequenced in a study of shared clonotypes between healthy human individuals. TCRdb's table, derived via immunoSEQ multiplex PCR, lists solely in-frame clones and lacks some. This sample has roughly 2.5 million clones, with around 94% found just once. The sample consisted of naive CD4+ T cells sorted from blood. Subset given: CD45RA+ positively selected. Receptors originate from a man between 18 and 29 years old in good health.

The V call is TRBV4-1, the J call TRBJ1-2; D unclear. V dropped 0 bases and J dropped 5 bases, with 10 bases sitting between them. Germline V gene lookup returns CDR1 MGHRA and CDR2 YSYEKL. CDR3 length: 14 residues. CDR3: CASSQDPDGYGYTF. The CDR3 DNA is TGCGCCAGCAGCCAAGATCCGGATGGGTATGGCTACACCTTC.

The V and J genes are TRBV6-5 and TRBJ2-5; TRBD2 matches 7 bases. Germline V lookup: CDR1 MNHEY, CDR2 SVGAGI. This CDR3 spans 12 amino acids. V lost 10 bases to trimming and J lost 4 bases; unmatched junction nucleotides: 6. This chain's CDR3 is CATQTGGETQYF. The CDR3 DNA reads as TGTGCCACCCAGACGGGAGGAGAGACCCAGTACTTC.

This clone was recorded once. The V and J genes are TRBV27 and TRBJ1-5; D might be TRBD1 (6 bases). V was cut by 3 bases and J by 3 bases, with 15 bases left in between. This CDR3 is 16 amino acids long. The germline V gene has CDR1 MNHEY and CDR2 SMNVEV (reference sequence). The CDR3 loop is CASSLWGGQNNQPQHF. The CDR3 DNA reads TGTGCCAGCAGTTTGTGGGGGGGCCAGAACAATCAGCCCCAGCATTTT.

V and J are TRBV10-3 and TRBJ2-1; D unclear. V shed 3 bases and J shed 7 bases, with 10 bases lying between them. This CDR3 has 13 amino acids. The germline gives CDR1 ENHRY, CDR2 SYGVKD. The CDR3 loop is CAISDSPRNEQFF. The CDR3, as DNA: TGTGCCATCAGTGATTCGCCCCGGAATGAGCAGTTCTTC.

CDR3: CASSQNHQDTEAFF. DNA for the CDR3: TGTGCCAGCAGCCAGAATCATCAGGACACTGAAGCTTTCTTT. The V and J genes are TRBV14 and TRBJ1-1, with unresolved D. Germline lookup yields CDR1 SGHDN and CDR2 FVKESK. Trimming removed 3 bases from V and 3 bases from J, with 11 bases in between. This CDR3 is built from 14 residues.

V usage is TRBV7-3 and J usage is TRBJ2-1; TRBD2 matches 9 bases. This CDR3 is 17 amino acids long. CDR1 and CDR2 from the germline V gene are SGHTA and FQGTGA. V lost 5 bases, J lost 0 bases, and 8 bases stayed unmatched. In nucleotides, the CDR3 is TGTGCCAGCAGCCCCAATGGACTAGCGAGCTCCTACAATGAGCAGTTCTTC. It translates to CASSPNGLASSYNEQFF.

A word on this clone: This same CDR3 is encoded by further DNA sequences in the sample. The chain joins TRBV10-1 to TRBJ2-6; D is possibly TRBD2 (5 bases). The CDR3 runs 15 residues. Looked up from germline, CDR1 is WNHNN and CDR2 is SYGVQD (reference sequence). Trimming took off 2 bases at V and 0 bases at J, with 5 bases between the two ends. CDR3 DNA: TGCGCCAGCAGTGAGAGCGGCTCTGGGGCCAACGTCCTGACTTTC. The encoded protein is CASSESGSGANVLTF.

This sequence joins TRBV5-7 and TRBJ1-4; D not certain. TRBV5-7 is given ORF status, its function remaining uncertain. The V and J ends lost 10 bases and 0 bases respectively, with 10 bases between them. There are 13 residues in the CDR3. This chain's CDR3 is CASRWTTNEKLFF. The CDR3 coding sequence is TGTGCCTCCCGGTGGACAACTAATGAAAAACTGTTTTTT.

The chain couples TRBV6-5 to TRBJ2-7; weak D call: TRBD1 (6 bases). The CDR3 loop spans 13 amino acids. Germline V lookup: CDR1 MNHEY, CDR2 SVGAGI. Trimming left V 6 bases short and J 4 bases short, with 13 bases between. Here the CDR3 reads CASRDSGQYEQYF. CDR3 coding DNA: TGTGCCAGCAGGGACAGTGGACAGTACGAGCAGTACTTC.

V is TRBV18 and J is TRBJ2-2; D might be TRBD2 (6 bases). In germline, CDR1 is KGHSH, CDR2 LQKENI. Trimming pared 4 bases from V and 2 bases from J, leaving 14 bases between. The CDR3 sequence is 16 residues long. Written as DNA, the CDR3 is TGTGCCAGCTCACTAGCGGAAATCCATAACACCGGGGAGCTGTTTTTT. Its translation is CASSLAEIHNTGELFF.

The V call is TRBV2, the J call TRBJ2-3; D gene unclear. V gave up 4 bases and J gave up 4 bases, with 15 bases separating them. Germline V gene lookup returns CDR1 SNHLY and CDR2 FYNNEI. CDR3 size: 15 residues. The CDR3 is CASSALMAISDTQYF. The CDR3 nucleotides are TGTGCCAGCAGTGCCCTGATGGCCATCTCAGATACGCAGTATTTT.